Below, one T cell receptor beta chain is given with its context. Antigen: not known. The record originates from a study of CD8 T cell repertoires and HIV-1 epitope variants. Regarding the study as a whole: Nef KF9 drew about five clonotypes and HW9 one, without TAALDMSHF responses.

The assay was immunoSEQ multiplex PCR, and TCRdb's table has in-frame clones only and misses some. The profile shows thousands of clones, roughly 76% of them singletons. CDR1 LNHNV and CDR2 YYDKDF come from the germline V gene (reference sequence). Unmatched junction bases numbered 6, after V lost 0 bases and J lost 8 bases. This CDR3 comprises 14 residues. Sample: cultured CD8+ T cells derived from PBMCs. The J gene is TRBJ1-1, the V gene TRBV15, with 7 bases lining up with TRBD1. This TCR came from a male donor with HIV. The CDR3 region has the DNA TGTGCCACCAGCAGAGATAACAACAGGGGCGAAGCTTTCTTT. Amino acid sequence: CATSRDNNRGEAFF.